This T cell receptor beta chain comes out of a study of shared clonotypes between healthy human individuals (dated by TCRdb to the early 2020s). Broadly, across the study: Two women and three men aged 18 to 49 years were included in the cohort. Per donor, three plates each were used for CD4 naive and CD4 memory, two for CD8 naive, and one for CD8 memory. To estimate repertoire size and how much clonotype sharing occurs between individuals, the study deeply sequenced the blood TCR repertoires of about five healthy adults. Libraries were prepared and TCR repertoires were sequenced by different laboratories using diverse techniques, in order to increase sequencing depth and limit assay-specific biases. Each donor's leukapheresis produced roughly between roughly 0.9 and 8.9 billion PBMCs.

With regard to this clone: The antigen it binds to is not known. No base quality values were provided; no much bigger clone lies one nucleotide off.

TCR CDR3 regions were amplified from genomic DNA by multiplex PCR using the deep immunoSEQ assay. For each cell subset, the extracted genomic DNA was distributed evenly across all wells of several immunoSEQ 96-well plates, and each plate served as one replicate. For sorted subsets, roughly 190 ng of genomic DNA, equivalent to 30,000 or so T cell genomes, went into each replicate PCR. The purified libraries were quantified using a Qubit 3.0 fluorometer, sized with a Bioanalyzer 2100, and then quantified again using the KAPA Library Quantification kit. Every immunoSEQ 96-well plate was sequenced on a separate single-read 150-cycle Illumina NextSeq 550 flow cell. Per the authors' processing: The immunoSEQ output contained only junctional sequences without quality scores, so filtering could not match that applied to full-length reads. Sequences were annotated with PyIR, a Python wrapper for IgBLAST v1.9, and V/J genes and CDR3 were assigned using IMGT germline references. Reads were removed for weak V/J assignments (E-value above 1e-6), missing CDR3, stop codons, out-of-frame junctions, or ambiguous translated residues. V3J clonotypes were defined by identical inferred V gene, J gene, and CDR3 amino acid sequence. The percentage overlap between two repertoires was calculated by dividing the number of shared unique clonotypes by the size of the smaller repertoire. Richness of each repertoire was evaluated using RTK rarefaction, the Chao1 estimator, and Recon v2.1 estimates of unobserved clonotypes. Generation probabilities for all TCRbeta clonotypes obtained by the gDNA method from four donors were computed using OLGA. As stored in TCRdb, this immuneACCESS dataset retains in-frame rearrangements with V and J assigned. A fraction of the clones does not appear; measured against another copy, unresolved V genes explain less than half of the discrepancy, and the remainder lacks a known reason. That table supplies the V and J calls and clone size; D and trimming were determined from the DNA. This sample holds roughly 1.4 million clones; less than 99% were observed only once. Under 0.45% of the sample is held by the ten biggest clonotypes.

The donors were healthy, HIV-negative adults who had no recently reported acute infections or vaccinations. Every donor was a Caucasian adult residing in Nashville, Tennessee, USA. CD4+ T cells were enriched by magnetic negative selection; naive cells were then positively selected on CD45RA, and the negative fraction formed the memory subset. Blood was obtained by leukapheresis, after which PBMCs were separated by Ficoll-Histopaque density gradient centrifugation and cryopreserved in liquid nitrogen vapor phase. Purity and quantity of every magnetically sorted T cell population were checked by analytical flow cytometry. Genomic DNA was isolated from every sorted fraction and measured by UV absorbance on a Nanodrop 2000c. Counted from cysteine to phenylalanine, this CDR3 has 13 amino acids. The read is trimmed to its CDR3 DNA, 39 bases read in frame from base 1. CDR1 is given as MNHEY and CDR2 as SMNVEV, both from the germline V gene (reference sequence). The germline V and J ends show losses of 8 bases and 0 bases respectively, and no gene match explains 4 bases of the junction.

General study outcomes and caveats: Pairwise subsampling indicated that sequencing depth was expected to affect the degree of clonotype sharing among donors. Naive subsets generally had larger estimated clonotype richness than memory subsets did. Higher generation probabilities were observed for clonotypes shared by all four sorted-subset donors than for non-shared clonotypes. Rarefaction of sorted-subset datasets indicated incomplete sequencing despite the large sequencing depth. The genetic and exposure-history diversity represented was limited by the small number of donors. Sampling was limited to blood, and TCR repertoires in tissue likely differ from TCR repertoires in blood. When several donors were compared, the shared fraction of clonotypes was around 4.6% for naive CD4, less than 4% for naive CD8, roughly 2.5% for memory CD4, and approximately 0.4% for memory CD8.

Input material: naive CD4+ T cells sorted from blood. The sample's cell subset or site label, decoded: CD45RA+ positively selected. The TCR comes from a man aged 25 to 40 in good health. Here the chain combines TRBV27 and TRBJ2-7; TRBD2 fits 7 bases in the junction. The sequenced DNA: TGTGCCAGCGGGGAGGGTGCCTCCTACGAGCAGTACTTC. This gives the protein CASGEGASYEQYF.